Below, 30 T cell receptor beta chains from the same sample are listed, as sequenced in a study of T cell responses to AZD1222 COVID-19 vaccine. The data were produced by immunoSEQ multiplex PCR, yet TCRdb's version contains in-frame clones alone and is incomplete. This sample carries about 150,000 clones, 85% to 95% of them seen once, and the ten largest clones take roughly 1.3%. The material sequenced was peripheral blood, taken on day 0 of AZD1222 vaccination. The receptors were gathered from an adult in good health.

This chain joins TRBV6-5 and TRBJ2-3; weak D call: TRBD1 (6 bases). The CDR3 spans 13 residues. V lost 6 bases, J lost 6 bases, and 13 bases lay in between. Per the germline V gene, CDR1 is MNHEY and CDR2 is SVGAGI. CDR3 protein: CASRQHQGDTQYF. CDR3 nucleotide sequence: TGTGCCAGCAGACAACACCAGGGGGATACGCAGTATTTT.

V is TRBV29-1 and J is TRBJ1-2; TRBD1 agrees at 11 bases. CDR1 and CDR2 from the germline V gene are SQVTM and ANQGSEA. J gave up 5 bases and V 4 bases, and 9 bases lay outside the gene matches. The CDR3 loop spans 15 amino acids. The CDR3 DNA is TGCAGCGTTGGCCTCGGACAGGGGGCTCGGTATGGCTACACCTTC. Translation gives CSVGLGQGARYGYTF.

V usage is TRBV18 and J usage is TRBJ2-2; 7 bases align to TRBD1. V dropped 2 bases and J dropped 4; count of bases not matched to a gene: 4. This CDR3 has 15 amino acids. The germline CDR1 and CDR2 sequences are KGHSH and LQKENI. CDR3 residues: CASSPTGALTGELFF. For the CDR3, the DNA is TGTGCCAGCTCACCAACAGGGGCCCTCACCGGGGAGCTGTTTTTT. Supplemented by reference TRBV18 and TRBJ2-2, the full variable domain reads NAGVMQNPRHLVRRRGQEARLRCSPMKGHSHVYWYRQLPEEGLKFMVYLQKENIIDESGMPKERFSAEFPKEGPSILRIQQVVRGDSAAYFCASSPTGALTGELFFGEGSRLTVL.

The chain recombines TRBV27 with TRBJ2-1, with D tentatively TRBD1 or TRBD2 (5 bases each). The germline gives CDR1 MNHEY, CDR2 SMNVEV (reference sequence). The ends were cut back, 2 bases at V and 0 bases at J, with 17 bases in the middle. The CDR3 extends over 18 amino acids. The CDR3 bases are TGTGCCAGCAGTTTAACCTTTCTGGGGACGAGCTCCTACAATGAGCAGTTCTTC. Translated, it gives CASSLTFLGTSSYNEQFF.

This chain joins TRBV14 and TRBJ1-1; D gene ambiguous. Trimming took 0 bases from V and 6 from J, leaving 11 bases between them. Germline CDR1 is SGHDN and CDR2 is FVKESK. This CDR3 region has 14 residues. Written as DNA, the CDR3 is TGTGCCAGCAGCCAAGAGTTACGCCAAGCTGAAGCTTTCTTT. Protein product: CASSQELRQAEAFF.

The V call is TRBV5-1, the J call TRBJ2-2, with D perhaps TRBD2 (5 bases). The CDR3 consists of 16 residues. In germline, CDR1 is SGHRS, CDR2 YFSETQ. V lost 4 bases and J lost 0, with 13 bases in between. The CDR3 DNA follows: TGCGCCAGCAGCCGATTAGGACTGGCGAACACCGGGGAGCTGTTTTTT. Amino acids: CASSRLGLANTGELFF.

This sequence joins TRBV18 and TRBJ1-1; a possible D gene is TRBD1 (6 bases). CDR1 is KGHSH, CDR2 LQKENI, per germline. The CDR3 totals 16 residues. Trimming removed 4 bases from V and 0 bases from J, with 15 bases in between. The CDR3 DNA is TGTGCCAGCTCACTCGCCCTGGACAGACTGAACACTGAAGCTTTCTTT. Its protein product is CASSLALDRLNTEAFF.

The chain recombines TRBV11-2 with TRBJ2-5, with 8 bases matching TRBD1. The germline CDR1 and CDR2 sequences are SGHAT and FQNNGV. Trimming took 6 bases from V and 2 from J; bases not matched to a gene: 11. The CDR3 spans 16 residues. The CDR3 region has the DNA TGTGCCAGCAGATGGGACAGGTCCGACCTGCAAGAGACCCAGTACTTC. Its translation is CASRWDRSDLQETQYF.

V is TRBV4-3 and J is TRBJ1-4; D gene ambiguous. Germline CDR1 and CDR2: LGHNA and YSLEER. The CDR3 has 16 amino acids. Deletions cut 0 bases from V and 7 bases from J, with 15 bases between. This CDR3 is CASSQDLGPWGEKLFF. The CDR3 bases are TGCGCCAGCAGCCAAGATCTAGGGCCCTGGGGTGAAAAACTGTTTTTT.

The chain uses TRBV30 and TRBJ2-1, with TRBD2 matching over 10 bases. V was pared by 2 bases and J by 9 bases, with 4 bases of the junction left unmatched. Germline V gene lookup returns CDR1 GTSNPN and CDR2 SVGIG (reference sequence). The CDR3 spans 13 residues. CDR3 loop: CAWSPSGSREQFF. CDR3 DNA sequence: TGTGCCTGGAGTCCTAGCGGGAGTCGTGAGCAGTTCTTC.

The chain recombines TRBV27 with TRBJ2-1, with 8 bases matching TRBD2. The germline gives CDR1 MNHEY, CDR2 SMNVEV (reference sequence). V lost 9 bases, J lost 3 bases, and 10 bases stayed unmatched. This CDR3 is 15 amino acids long. The CDR3 reads CASGTSPQFYNEQFF. The CDR3, as DNA: TGTGCCAGTGGGACTAGTCCTCAATTCTACAATGAGCAGTTCTTC.

The chain joins TRBV3-1 (or the pseudogene TRBV3-2) to TRBJ1-5; TRBD1 matches 7 bases. V dropped 4 bases and J dropped 7; count of bases not matched to a gene: 7. The CDR3 sequence is 14 residues long. Looked up from germline, CDR1 is LGHDT and CDR2 is YNNKEL (reference sequence). CDR3 amino acids: CASSLTGAGQPQHF. For the CDR3, the DNA is TGTGCCAGCAGCCTTACAGGGGCCGGGCAGCCCCAGCATTTT.

This chain uses TRBV5-1 with TRBJ1-5; D uncertain. This CDR3 spans 14 amino acids. CDR1 SGHRS and CDR2 YFSETQ come from the germline V gene. Trimming removed 0 bases from V and 5 bases from J, with 9 bases in between. The CDR3 nucleotides are TGCGCCAGCAGCTTGGGGGAGTACGATCAGCCCCAGCATTTT. Translation: CASSLGEYDQPQHF.

The V and J genes are TRBV10-2 and TRBJ2-5; 10 nucleotides align to TRBD2. The germline V gene has CDR1 WSHSY and CDR2 SAAADI. V shed 8 bases and J 5 bases; nucleotides not matched to a gene: 5. This CDR3 is built from 13 residues. CDR3 sequence reads: CASGPLAGETQYF. The DNA for the CDR3 is TGCGCCAGCGGGCCACTAGCGGGGGAGACCCAGTACTTC.

J is TRBJ1-5 and V is TRBV7-9; 7 bases match TRBD1. Germline V CDR1 and CDR2: SEHNR, FQNEAQ (reference sequence). V shed 4 bases and J 6 bases; nucleotides not matched to a gene: 6. The CDR3 has 14 residues. The CDR3 nucleotides are TGTGCCAGCAGCTCAGGGGGGTCCGGTCAGCCCCAGCATTTT. It is translated as CASSSGGSGQPQHF.

The V and J genes are TRBV6-6 and TRBJ1-1; TRBD1 agrees at 7 bases. Per the germline V gene, CDR1 is MNHNY and CDR2 is SVGAGI (reference sequence). Losses at the gene ends were 4 bases for V and 8 bases for J; bases not matched to a gene: 7. This CDR3 region has 13 residues. In DNA, the CDR3 is TGTGCCAGCAGTTCCCAGGGGGGGACGGAAGCTTTCTTT. Translation gives CASSSQGGTEAFF.

The chain combines TRBV3-1 (or the pseudogene TRBV3-2) with TRBJ2-5; 10 bases are a match to TRBD1. The CDR3 loop spans 15 amino acids. V gave up 3 bases and J gave up 2 bases; unmatched junction bases: 3. The germline CDR1 and CDR2 sequences are LGHDT and YNNKEL (reference sequence). CDR3 residues: CASSQTGGGQETQYF. CDR3 DNA: TGTGCCAGCAGCCAGACAGGGGGCGGACAAGAGACCCAGTACTTC.

The chain combines TRBV30 with TRBJ1-2, with 7 bases identical to TRBD1. CDR1 is GTSNPN and CDR2 is SVGIG in the germline V gene (reference sequence). The length of the CDR3 is 13 residues. With V trimmed by 3 bases and J by 4 bases, 5 bases remained unmatched. In DNA, the CDR3 is TGTGCCTGGAGCCCCCGACAGGGCTATGGCTACACCTTC. This gives the protein CAWSPRQGYGYTF.

The chain has TRBV27 and TRBJ1-6; D not certain. Looked up from germline, CDR1 is MNHEY and CDR2 is SMNVEV (reference sequence). The CDR3 contains 13 residues. V dropped 5 bases and J dropped 4 bases, with 6 bases sitting between them. CDR3 bases: TGTGCCAGCAGTGTCTATTATAATTCACCCCTCCACTTT. Translated: CASSVYYNSPLHF.

The genes are TRBV10-1 and TRBJ1-1; 7 nucleotides line up with TRBD1. The germline V gene has CDR1 WNHNN and CDR2 SYGVQD (reference sequence). The CDR3 spans 15 residues. Unmatched junction bases numbered 4, after V lost 2 bases and J lost 1 base. The CDR3 DNA follows: TGCGCCAGCAGTGAGACCGGGACAGCGAACACTGAAGCTTTCTTT. Translation: CASSETGTANTEAFF.

In the case of this clone: One end of the junction does not line up with germline, which may come from a read error. The chain joins TRBV14 to TRBJ1-2; the D is unclear. CDR3 length: 12 amino acids. Germline V gives CDR1 SGHDN, CDR2 FVKESK. The CDR3 region has the DNA TGTGCCAGCAGCATTACCTCGACCGACCAGCACTTC. Translating gives CASSITSTDQHF.

The chain has TRBV27 and TRBJ1-4, with D perhaps TRBD1 (6 bases). The CDR3 runs 15 residues. CDR1 and CDR2 from the germline V gene are MNHEY and SMNVEV (reference sequence). V lost 6 bases and J lost 8, with 19 bases in between. The CDR3 reads CASRPTGRINEKLFF. CDR3 nucleotide sequence: TGTGCCAGCAGGCCTACAGGGAGAATTAACGAAAAACTGTTTTTT.

The chain combines TRBV29-1 with TRBJ1-1, with D uncertain. The CDR3 spans 14 residues. The germline V gene encodes CDR1 SQVTM and CDR2 ANQGSEA. Trimming took 4 bases from V and 1 from J, leaving 13 bases between them. The CDR3 nucleotides read TGCAGCGTTGTTAGACACGGAGGGAACACTGAAGCTTTCTTT. Protein sequence: CSVVRHGGNTEAFF.

The CDR3 is CASSNREGYTF. CDR3 coding DNA: TGTGCCAGCAGTAACAGGGAGGGCTACACCTTC. The chain has TRBV6-5 and TRBJ1-2, with D perhaps TRBD1 (6 bases). The CDR3 is 11 amino acids. V lost 5 bases to trimming and J lost 8 bases, with 9 bases between them. Germline V gene sequence: CDR1 MNHEY, CDR2 SVGAGI.

This chain uses TRBV28 with TRBJ1-2, with 9 bases that match TRBD1. CDR1 is MDHEN and CDR2 is SYDVKM in the germline V gene. The CDR3 consists of 17 residues. Unmatched junction bases numbered 19, after V lost 6 bases and J lost 8 bases. Here the CDR3 reads CASRLRKTGTGTLGYTF. The CDR3 region has the DNA TGTGCCAGCAGGTTAAGGAAAACCGGGACAGGGACGCTAGGCTACACCTTC.

The genes are TRBV10-1 and TRBJ2-2; D might be TRBD2 (6 bases). The germline CDR1 and CDR2 sequences are WNHNN and SYGVQD (reference sequence). The CDR3 is made up of 17 amino acids. Trimming cost V 7 bases and J 1 base, with 19 bases left between them. CDR3 nucleotide sequence: TGCGCCAGCACCCATGCTACCGGGACTGAGAACACCGGGGAGCTGTTTTTT. This sequence encodes CASTHATGTENTGELFF.

This chain links TRBV21-1 with TRBJ1-1. TRBV21-1 corresponds to a pseudogene. The length of the CDR3 is 16 residues. The CDR3 is CASTRKGTDKNTEAFF. CDR3 nucleotides: TGTGCCAGCACTCGCAAGGGGACGGATAAGAACACTGAAGCTTTCTTT.

V gene TRBV7-6 combines with J gene TRBJ2-3; TRBD2 might be the D (6 bases). V was shortened by 3 bases and J by 4 bases, with 14 bases between the two germline ends. This CDR3 comprises 15 residues. Germline V gene lookup returns CDR1 SGHVS and CDR2 FNYEAQ. CDR3 DNA sequence: TGTGCCAGCAGCTTCGCGGGGAAGAGGGCAGATACGCAGTATTTT. Protein sequence: CASSFAGKRADTQYF.

This clone has just one count. This chain joins TRBV6-1 and TRBJ1-1; tentative D call: TRBD1 (5 bases). Germline CDR1 reads MNHNS; CDR2 reads SASEGT. Deletions cut 1 base from V and 1 base from J, with 13 bases between. CDR3 length: 16 amino acids. As DNA, the CDR3 is TGTGCCAGCAGTGAAGTGGAGGGGTCGACGAACACTGAAGCTTTCTTT. Its translation: CASSEVEGSTNTEAFF.

V is TRBV3-1 (or the pseudogene TRBV3-2) and J is TRBJ2-3, with 11 bases aligning to TRBD2. The CDR3 totals 16 residues. Germline V gene lookup returns CDR1 LGHDT and CDR2 YNNKEL (reference sequence). V trimming: 2 bases; J trimming: 2 bases; junction bases outside the gene matches: 3. This CDR3 is CASSQLAGGYTDTQYF. DNA of the CDR3: TGTGCCAGCAGCCAACTAGCGGGGGGCTACACAGATACGCAGTATTTT.